These 9 T cell receptor beta chains share one sample of origin, sequenced in a study of blood T cells in healthy people across ages. Together with a sample-barcoded 5' primer, a J-beta primer mix was included in a second PCR lasting roughly 6 to 12 cycles. TCRdb reprocessed the 5' RACE reads with MiXCR, giving one entry per CDR3 protein. Here the sample spans 1.5 million to 2 million distinct CDR3 sequences, less than 50% being singletons. Material for sequencing was blood. The receptors come from a woman aged 40 to 55 in good health.

The gene calls are TRBV5-1 and TRBJ2-6; D call uncertain. The CDR3 contains 14 residues. Germline V lookup: CDR1 SGHRS, CDR2 YFSETQ. The ends were cut back, 9 bases at V and 2 bases at J, with 12 bases in the middle. CDR3 DNA sequence: TGCGCCACCAAGGGCAACCCTGGGGCCAACGTCCTGACTTTC. This gives the protein CATKGNPGANVLTF.

This rearrangement joins TRBV20-1 to TRBJ2-3; D unresolved. Germline values: CDR1 DFQATT, CDR2 SNEGSKA (reference sequence). V lost 1 base to trimming and J lost 2 bases, with 7 bases between them. The CDR3 is made up of 13 amino acids. This CDR3 reads CSARVWSTDTQYF. The CDR3 bases are TGCAGTGCTAGAGTCTGGTCCACAGATACGCAGTATTTT.

The V and J genes are TRBV6-2 or TRBV6-3 and TRBJ2-1, with D perhaps TRBD2 (5 bases). This CDR3 region has 14 residues. CDR1 is MNHEY, CDR2 SVGEGT, per germline. Trimming removed 4 bases at V and 12 bases at J, with 19 bases between. The CDR3 reads CASSSYPGTARQFF. CDR3 DNA: TGTGCCAGCAGTTCCTATCCGGGAACAGCACGGCAGTTCTTC.

The chain employs TRBV6-5 and TRBJ1-2, with D unclear. Germline V gene sequence: CDR1 MNHEY, CDR2 SVGAGI. With 6 bases removed from V and 4 bases from J, the gap between germline ends came to 18 bases. CDR3 size: 15 residues. The CDR3 here is CASRRKGWDGYGYTF. CDR3 coding DNA: TGTGCCAGCAGAAGAAAGGGCTGGGATGGCTATGGCTACACCTTC.

This clonotype was observed a few times. The rearrangement joins TRBV5-1 to TRBJ1-1; no definite D call. Per the germline V gene, CDR1 is SGHRS and CDR2 is YFSETQ. The CDR3 consists of 13 residues. With 0 bases removed from V and 4 bases from J, the gap between germline ends came to 7 bases. The DNA for the CDR3 is TGCGCCAGCAGCTTGGAGGAGGGCACTGAAGCTTTCTTT. Its translation is CASSLEEGTEAFF.

The chain recombines TRBV2 with TRBJ1-2, with D tentatively TRBD1 (5 bases). The CDR3 length is 15 residues. The germline V and J ends were trimmed by 6 bases and 2 bases, with 16 bases remaining between them. Germline CDR1 and CDR2: SNHLY and FYNNEI. The CDR3 here is CASSPAGRKNYGYTF. The CDR3 coding sequence is TGTGCCAGCAGCCCGGCGGGACGAAAAAACTATGGCTACACCTTC. Variable domain in full (rest from reference TRBV2 and TRBJ1-2): EPEVTQTPSHQVTQMGQEVILRCVPISNHLYFYWYRQILGQKVEFLVSFYNNEISEKSEIFDDQFSVERPDGSNFTLKIRSTKLEDSAMYFCASSPAGRKNYGYTFGSGTRLTVV.

Of note for this clonotype: This sequence may be a read error, since a much larger clone differs from it by one base. The chain is built from TRBV28 and TRBJ2-3; D is unresolved. There are 12 residues in the CDR3. Germline assignment: CDR1 MDHEN and CDR2 SYDVKM. The DNA of the CDR3 is TGTGTCAGCAGTTTACCGCGGGATACGCAGTATTTT. It specifies CVSSLPRDTQYF. The full variable domain, in which reference TRBV28 and TRBJ2-3 provide the parts outside the CDR3, is DVKVTQSSRYLVKRTGEKVFLECVQDMDHENMFWYRQDPGLGLRLIYFSYDVKMKEKGDIPEGYSVSREKKERFSLILESASTNQTSMYLCVSSLPRDTQYFGPGTRLTVL.

The chain carries TRBV7-9 and TRBJ1-4; 8 bases are shared with TRBD1. CDR1 and CDR2 (germline): SEHNR, FQNEAQ (reference sequence). Trimming took 5 bases from V and 10 from J; bases not matched to a gene: 15. This CDR3 has 16 residues. The CDR3 DNA reads TGTGCCAGCAGCCAAACTACGGGCCAGGGGGCACGAAAACTGTTTTTT. This translates into CASSQTTGQGARKLFF.

The chain recombines TRBV10-3 with TRBJ2-5; the D gene is possibly TRBD1 (5 bases). From germline, CDR1 is ENHRY and CDR2 SYGVKD. V was pared by 3 bases and J by 6 bases, with 11 bases between. This CDR3 contains 13 residues. The CDR3 nucleotides read TGTGCCATCAGTGACCTCAGGGCCAAGACCCAGTACTTC. Translation gives CAISDLRAKTQYF.